These 5 T cell receptor beta chains were sequenced from one sample in a study of blood T cell repertoires in COVID-19. Libraries were prepared by immunoSEQ multiplex PCR; TCRdb keeps only in-frame clonotypes and omits some of them. In the table there are some 290,000 clones, around 90% of which are singletons. The sequencing input was peripheral blood. The receptors come from a woman aged 40 to 50 with COVID-19, enrolled during active disease.

This clone has just a few counts. The chain uses TRBV19 and TRBJ2-5, with D possibly TRBD1 on 6 matching bases. Per the germline V gene, CDR1 is LNHDA and CDR2 is SQIVND (reference sequence). The CDR3 has 14 residues. Trimming removed 6 bases at V and 5 bases at J, with 16 bases between. The CDR3 DNA is TGTGCCAGTAGACGTGGACAGTCGACGGAGACCCAGTACTTC. This encodes CASRRGQSTETQYF.

The rearrangement uses TRBV5-1 and TRBJ2-7, with D possibly matching TRBD2 (6 bases). Per the germline V gene, CDR1 is SGHRS and CDR2 is YFSETQ. The V and J ends lost 4 bases and 3 bases respectively, with 17 bases between them. The CDR3 has 15 amino acids. The CDR3 DNA follows: TGCGCCAGCAGCAGAAGACTAGGAGGGATCTACGAGCAGTACTTC. Its translation: CASSRRLGGIYEQYF. The complete variable domain, with remaining parts taken from reference TRBV5-1 and TRBJ2-7, reads KAGVTQTPRYLIKTRGQQVTLSCSPISGHRSVSWYQQTPGQGLQFLFEYFSETQRNKGNFPGRFSGRQFSNSRSEMNVSTLELGDSALYLCASSRRLGGIYEQYFGPGTRLTVT.

The V call is TRBV6-5, the J call TRBJ1-2; maybe TRBD1 (6 bases). Germline assignment: CDR1 MNHEY and CDR2 SVGAGI. With 4 bases removed from V and 4 bases from J, the gap between germline ends came to 13 bases. The CDR3 totals 14 residues. CDR3 sequence reads: CASSSGRGFYGYTF. CDR3 nucleotide sequence: TGTGCCAGCAGTTCGGGCAGGGGTTTCTATGGCTACACCTTC.

The V gene is TRBV9, the J gene TRBJ1-3; TRBD1 agrees at 8 bases. V lost 6 bases to trimming and J lost 0 bases; unmatched junction nucleotides: 5. Germline V gene lookup returns CDR1 SGDLS and CDR2 YYNGEE. This CDR3 is built from 15 residues. CDR3 region: CASTGGTGSGNTIYF. The CDR3 nucleotides read TGTGCCAGCACCGGCGGGACAGGCTCTGGAAACACCATATATTTT.

This clone has just a few counts. The chain couples TRBV9 to TRBJ1-2, with 12 positions matching TRBD1. Germline CDR1 is SGDLS and CDR2 is YYNGEE. Trimming at V came to 0 bases and at J to 3 bases, leaving 6 bases not matched to a gene. This CDR3 region has 17 residues. The CDR3 reads CASSVGDRGLRHYGYTF. The CDR3 bases are TGTGCCAGCAGCGTAGGGGACAGGGGGCTTAGGCACTATGGCTACACCTTC.